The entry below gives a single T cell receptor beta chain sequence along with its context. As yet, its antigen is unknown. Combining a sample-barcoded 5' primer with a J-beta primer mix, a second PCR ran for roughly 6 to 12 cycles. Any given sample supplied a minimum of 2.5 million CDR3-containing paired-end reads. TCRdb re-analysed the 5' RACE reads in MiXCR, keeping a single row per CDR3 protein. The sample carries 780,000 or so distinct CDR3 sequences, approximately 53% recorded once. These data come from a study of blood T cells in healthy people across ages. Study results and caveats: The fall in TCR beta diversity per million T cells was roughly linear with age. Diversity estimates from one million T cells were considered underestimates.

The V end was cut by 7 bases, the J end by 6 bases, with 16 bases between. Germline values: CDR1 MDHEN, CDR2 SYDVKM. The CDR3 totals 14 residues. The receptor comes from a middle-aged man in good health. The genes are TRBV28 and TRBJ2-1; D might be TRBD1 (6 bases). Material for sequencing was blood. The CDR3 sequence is CASKPGLGGNEQFF. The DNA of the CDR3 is TGTGCCAGCAAACCTGGGCTAGGGGGCAATGAGCAGTTCTTC. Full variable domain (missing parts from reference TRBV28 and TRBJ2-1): DVKVTQSSRYLVKRTGEKVFLECVQDMDHENMFWYRQDPGLGLRLIYFSYDVKMKEKGDIPEGYSVSREKKERFSLILESASTNQTSMYLCASKPGLGGNEQFFGPGTRLTVL.